This T cell receptor (beta chain) is from a study of blood T cells in healthy people across ages. The table lists this clonotype with a few counts. Its antigen is unknown. Regarding the study as a whole: Changes in expanded clonotypes were possibly confounded, as the CMV status of donors was unknown.

The CDR3 consists of 13 residues. V was pared by 4 bases and J by 7 bases, with 14 bases between. Per germline, CDR1 DFQATT and CDR2 SNEGSKA (reference sequence). For the second PCR, which ran for roughly 6 to 11 cycles, a sample-barcoded 5' primer and a J-beta primer mix were used. TCRdb processed the 5' RACE reads anew with MiXCR; each CDR3 protein has one entry. The sample yields 1.5 million to 2 million distinct CDR3 sequences, about two fifths seen once. The sequencing sample was made of blood. The receptor was derived from a human donor in good health. This chain joins TRBV20-1 and TRBJ2-1; TRBD2 might be the D (5 bases). The CDR3 region has the DNA TGCAGTGCTACCAAAATCTGGGAGAATGAGCAGTTCTTC. This encodes CSATKIWENEQFF.